Listed below are T cell receptor beta chains from one sample, sequenced in a study of cytomegalovirus exposure and HLA in healthy donors. Clones were read by immunoSEQ multiplex PCR, and TCRdb kept only the in-frame ones, dropping some. The sample lists about 150,000 clones; just over 65% were seen once. Material for sequencing was PBMCs. These receptors all stem from a woman aged 55 to 70 in good health and CMV-seronegative. The CDR3 runs from the conserved cysteine through the conserved F or W. D genes are given only for firm matches. Expanded clones are given a class, and other clones once, few, many or no size at all.

TRBJ2-3 few TRBD1 TRBV9 CASSVFSGGRSTDTQYF TGTGCCAGCAGCGTGTTTTCAGGGGGACGTAGCACAGATACGCAGTATTTT
TRBJ2-7 - TRBD2 TRBV11-3 CASSLGPGGPYEQYF TGTGCCAGCAGCTTAGGCCCGGGGGGGCCCTACGAGCAGTACTTC
TRBJ1-5 - - TRBV7-2 CASSLESGQYQPQHF TGTGCCAGCAGCTTAGAATCTGGACAATATCAGCCCCAGCATTTT
TRBJ1-5 - TRBD1 TRBV6-5 CASSPQGVSNQPQHF TGTGCCAGCTCGCCACAGGGGGTTAGCAATCAGCCCCAGCATTTT
TRBJ2-3 - - TRBV2 CASNPGVGDTQYF TGTGCCAGCAACCCCGGGGTCGGGGATACGCAGTATTTT
TRBJ2-7 - - TRBV6-5 CASSSLYEQYF TGTGCCAGCAGTTCCCTCTACGAGCAGTACTTC
TRBJ2-7 - - TRBV6-5 CASSYVSVSLPGEQYF TGTGCCAGCAGTTACGTTTCAGTGAGTCTCCCCGGGGAGCAGTACTTC
TRBJ2-7 few - TRBV4-2 CASSQDYNSYEQYF TGTGCCAGCAGCCAAGATTATAACAGCTACGAGCAGTACTTC
TRBJ1-2 - TRBD1 TRBV5-4 CASSPPFGQGANYGYTF TGTGCCAGCAGCCCCCCCTTCGGACAGGGAGCTAACTATGGCTACACCTTC
TRBJ2-3 - - TRBV27 CASSPSGDTQYF TGTGCCAGCAGTCCCTCCGGAGATACGCAGTATTTT
TRBJ2-7 once TRBD1 TRBV2 CASRQTGNRHEQYF TGTGCCAGCAGACAGACAGGGAACCGGCACGAGCAGTACTTC
TRBJ1-1 - - TRBV13 CASSPDMNTEAFF TGTGCCAGCAGCCCCGACATGAACACTGAAGCTTTCTTT
TRBJ2-5 - - TRBV10-2 CASARHLQETQYF TGCGCCAGCGCTCGACACCTCCAAGAGACCCAGTACTTC
TRBJ2-3 - TRBD1 TRBV2 CASSVGGTGNTDTQYF TGTGCCAGCAGTGTTGGTGGGACAGGGAACACAGATACGCAGTATTTT
TRBJ2-4 few - TRBV5-1 CASSSDPGAGTKNIQYF TGCGCCAGCAGCAGCGACCCAGGGGCCGGGACCAAAAACATTCAGTACTTC
TRBJ2-7 - TRBD1 TRBV29-1 CSVLAGTGPPYEQYF TGCAGCGTCCTAGCTGGGACAGGGCCTCCCTACGAGCAGTACTTC
TRBJ2-3 - - TRBV7-8 CASSLRIAGIITDTQYF TGTGCCAGCAGCTTAAGAATTGCAGGGATCATAACAGATACGCAGTATTTT